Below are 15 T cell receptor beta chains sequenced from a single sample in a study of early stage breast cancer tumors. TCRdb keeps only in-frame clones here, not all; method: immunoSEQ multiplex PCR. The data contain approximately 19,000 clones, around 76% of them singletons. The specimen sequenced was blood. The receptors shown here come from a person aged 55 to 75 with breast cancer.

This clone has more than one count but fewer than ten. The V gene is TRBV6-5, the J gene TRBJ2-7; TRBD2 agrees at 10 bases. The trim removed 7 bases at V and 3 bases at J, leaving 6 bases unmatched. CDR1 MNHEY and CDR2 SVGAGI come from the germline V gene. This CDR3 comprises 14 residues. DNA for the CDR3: TGTGCCAGCATGTCTAGCGGGAGCATCTACGAGCAGTACTTC. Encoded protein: CASMSSGSIYEQYF.

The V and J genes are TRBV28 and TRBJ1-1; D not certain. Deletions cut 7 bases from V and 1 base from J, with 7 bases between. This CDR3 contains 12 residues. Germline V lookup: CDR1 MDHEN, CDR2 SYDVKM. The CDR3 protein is CASTPPNTEAFF. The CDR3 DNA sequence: TGTGCCAGCACGCCCCCGAACACTGAAGCTTTCTTT. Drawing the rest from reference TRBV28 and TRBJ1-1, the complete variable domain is DVKVTQSSRYLVKRTGEKVFLECVQDMDHENMFWYRQDPGLGLRLIYFSYDVKMKEKGDIPEGYSVSREKKERFSLILESASTNQTSMYLCASTPPNTEAFFGQGTRLTVV.

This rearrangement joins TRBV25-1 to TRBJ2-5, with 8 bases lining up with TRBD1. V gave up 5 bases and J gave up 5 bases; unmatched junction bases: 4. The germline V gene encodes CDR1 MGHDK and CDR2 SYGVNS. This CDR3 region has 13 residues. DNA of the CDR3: TGTGCCAGCAGTCCCAGGGGGCGGGAGACCCAGTACTTC. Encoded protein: CASSPRGRETQYF.

As DNA, the CDR3 is TGTGCCAGCAGCTGCTTGTATCCCTTGGTTAGCAATCAGCCCCAGCATTTT. This encodes CASSCLYPLVSNQPQHF. This chain joins TRBV5-4 and TRBJ1-5; D gene ambiguous. In germline, CDR1 is SGHNT, CDR2 YYREEE (reference sequence). The CDR3 runs to 17 residues. V lost 3 bases, J lost 0 bases, and 16 bases lay in between. Using reference TRBV5-4 and TRBJ1-5 for the parts outside the CDR3, the full variable domain is ETGVTQSPTHLIKTRGQQVTLRCSSQSGHNTVSWYQQALGQGPQFIFQYYREEENGRGNFPPRFSGLQFPNYSSELNVNALELDDSALYLCASSCLYPLVSNQPQHFGDGTRLSIL.

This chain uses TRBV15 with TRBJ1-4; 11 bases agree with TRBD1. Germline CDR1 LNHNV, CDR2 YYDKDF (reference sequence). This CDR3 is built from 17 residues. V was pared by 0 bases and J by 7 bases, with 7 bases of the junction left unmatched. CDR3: CATSRDRTGGRIEKLFF. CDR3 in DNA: TGTGCCACCAGCAGAGATAGGACAGGGGGCCGAATTGAAAAACTGTTTTTT.

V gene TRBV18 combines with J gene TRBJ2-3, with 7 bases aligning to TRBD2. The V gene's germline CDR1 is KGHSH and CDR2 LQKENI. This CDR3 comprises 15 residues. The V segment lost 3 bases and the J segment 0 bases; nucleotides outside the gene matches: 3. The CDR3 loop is CASSPGGGSTDTQYF. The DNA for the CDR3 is TGTGCCAGCTCACCGGGCGGGGGAAGCACAGATACGCAGTATTTT.

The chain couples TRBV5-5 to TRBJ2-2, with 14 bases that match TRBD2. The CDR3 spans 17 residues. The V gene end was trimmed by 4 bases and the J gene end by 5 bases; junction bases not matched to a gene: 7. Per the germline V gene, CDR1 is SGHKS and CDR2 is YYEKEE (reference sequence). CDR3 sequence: CASSPGTSGRGTGELFF. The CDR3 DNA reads TGTGCCAGCAGCCCCGGGACTAGCGGGAGAGGTACCGGGGAGCTGTTTTTT.

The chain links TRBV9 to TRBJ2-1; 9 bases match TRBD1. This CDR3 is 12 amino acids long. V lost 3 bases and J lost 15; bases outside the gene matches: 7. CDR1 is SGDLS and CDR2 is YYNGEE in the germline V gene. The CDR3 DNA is TGTGCCAGCAGCGCCTCCGACAGGGGGGCGTTCTTC. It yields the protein CASSASDRGAFF.

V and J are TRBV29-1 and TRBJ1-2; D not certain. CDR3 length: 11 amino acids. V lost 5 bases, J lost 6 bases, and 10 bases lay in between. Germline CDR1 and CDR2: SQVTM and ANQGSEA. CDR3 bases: TGCAGCGTTTATCAGACCGATGGCTACACCTTC. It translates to CSVYQTDGYTF.

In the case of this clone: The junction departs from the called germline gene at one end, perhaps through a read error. CDR3: CSVEEGGGETQYF. CDR3 coding DNA: TGCAGCGTCGAAGAGGGGGGGGGAGAGACCCAGTACTTC. The chain combines TRBV29-1 with TRBJ2-5; D possibly corresponds to TRBD2 (7 bases). Germline V gene lookup returns CDR1 SQVTM and CDR2 ANQGSEA. This CDR3 is built from 13 residues.

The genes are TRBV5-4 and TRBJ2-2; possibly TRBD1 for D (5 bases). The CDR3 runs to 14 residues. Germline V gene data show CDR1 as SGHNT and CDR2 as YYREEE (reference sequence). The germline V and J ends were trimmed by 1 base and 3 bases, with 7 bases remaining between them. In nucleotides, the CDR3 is TGTGCCAGCAGCTTGAGGGGTCACACCGGGGAGCTGTTTTTT. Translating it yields CASSLRGHTGELFF.

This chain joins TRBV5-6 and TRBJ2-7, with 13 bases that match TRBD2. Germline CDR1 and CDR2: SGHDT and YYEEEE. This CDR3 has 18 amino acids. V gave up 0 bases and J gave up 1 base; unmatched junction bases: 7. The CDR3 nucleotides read TGTGCCAGCAGCTTGGTTCGGTTGGGACTAGCGGGGTCCTACGAGCAGTACTTC. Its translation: CASSLVRLGLAGSYEQYF.

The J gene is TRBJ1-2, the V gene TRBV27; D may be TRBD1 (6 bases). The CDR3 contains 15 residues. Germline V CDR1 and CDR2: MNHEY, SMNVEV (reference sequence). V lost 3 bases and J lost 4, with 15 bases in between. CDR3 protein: CASSLAGDGGYGYTF. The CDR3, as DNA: TGTGCCAGCAGTTTGGCAGGGGATGGCGGCTATGGCTACACCTTC.

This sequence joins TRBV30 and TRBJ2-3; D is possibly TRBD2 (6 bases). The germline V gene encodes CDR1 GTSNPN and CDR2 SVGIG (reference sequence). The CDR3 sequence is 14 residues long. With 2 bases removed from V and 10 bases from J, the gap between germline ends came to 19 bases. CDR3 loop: CAWSTTRLVGSQYF. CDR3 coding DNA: TGTGCCTGGAGTACGACACGACTAGTTGGGTCGCAGTATTTT. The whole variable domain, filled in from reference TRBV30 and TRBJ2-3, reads SQTIHQWPATLVQPVGSPLSLECTVEGTSNPNLYWYRQAAGRGLQLLFYSVGIGQISSEVPQNLSASRPQDRQFILSSKKLLLSDSGFYLCAWSTTRLVGSQYFGPGTRLTVL.

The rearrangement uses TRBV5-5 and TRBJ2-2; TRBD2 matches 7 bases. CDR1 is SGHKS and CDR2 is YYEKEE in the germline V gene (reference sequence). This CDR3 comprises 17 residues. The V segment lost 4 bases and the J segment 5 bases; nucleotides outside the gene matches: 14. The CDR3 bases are TGTGCCAGCAGCCTACCGGGGCTAGCGGAGGGGACCGGGGAGCTGTTTTTT. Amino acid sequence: CASSLPGLAEGTGELFF.